This is a list of T cell receptor beta chains from one sample in a study of cytomegalovirus exposure and HLA in healthy donors. The protocol was immunoSEQ multiplex PCR, while the TCRdb copy is restricted to in-frame clones and leaves out a portion. The sample yields some 130,000 clones, approximately 75% seen once. The sequenced material came from PBMCs. The receptors shown here come from a man aged 50-60 years in good health and CMV-seropositive. Both conserved end residues are part of each CDR3. D genes are given only for firm matches. Clone size is given for some rows only: seen once, a few or many times, or a class if the clone is expanded.

V	size	J	D	CDR3	DNA
TRBV29-1	NA	TRBJ2-7	TRBD1	CSARAGQGNYEQYF	TGCAGCGCCCGGGCGGGACAGGGGAACTACGAGCAGTACTTC
TRBV29-1	NA	TRBJ2-1	TRBD2	CSVVAGGSYNEQFF	TGCAGCGTCGTAGCGGGGGGCTCCTACAATGAGCAGTTCTTC
TRBV11-3	NA	TRBJ2-1	NA	CASSLVWHEQFF	TGTGCCAGCAGCTTAGTTTGGCATGAGCAGTTCTTC
TRBV19	few	TRBJ1-5	TRBD1	CASSGTGGPQPQHF	TGTGCCAGTAGTGGGACAGGGGGTCCACAGCCCCAGCATTTT
TRBV19	once	TRBJ1-6	NA	CASSIRNSPLHF	TGTGCCAGTAGTATTCGGAATTCACCCCTCCACTTT
TRBV6-5	NA	TRBJ1-3	NA	CASRRLPNSGNTIYF	TGTGCCAGCAGGCGACTCCCTAACTCTGGAAACACCATATATTTT
TRBV19	NA	TRBJ2-5	NA	CASSPGGLPETQYF	TGTGCCAGTAGTCCAGGGGGACTTCCAGAGACCCAGTACTTC
TRBV29-1	NA	TRBJ2-2	NA	CSGAMRNTGELFF	TGCAGCGGGGCTATGAGGAACACCGGGGAGCTGTTTTTT
TRBV29-1	NA	TRBJ1-1	TRBD1	CSVDSRGYVFDTEAFF	TGCAGCGTTGACTCCAGGGGGTATGTTTTTGACACTGAAGCTTTCTTT
TRBV13	NA	TRBJ1-2	NA	CASSHHRGDRAGYTF	TGTGCCAGCAGCCATCACCGGGGGGATCGGGCTGGCTACACCTTC
TRBV2	NA	TRBJ2-6	TRBD1	CASMGQGSGANVLTF	TGTGCCAGCATGGGACAGGGGTCTGGGGCCAACGTCCTGACTTTC
TRBV5-4	NA	TRBJ1-1	NA	CASSLGQQDQEAFF	TGTGCCAGCAGCTTGGGACAGCAAGATCAAGAAGCTTTCTTT
TRBV19	few	TRBJ2-7	TRBD2	CASSLSGGAYEQYF	TGTGCCAGTAGCTTATCGGGGGGAGCCTACGAGCAGTACTTC
TRBV29-1	NA	TRBJ2-1	TRBD2	CSVRLAGRYNEQFF	TGCAGCGTGAGACTAGCGGGAAGGTACAATGAGCAGTTCTTC
TRBV6-1	NA	TRBJ2-5	NA	CASSEGQGRETQYF	TGTGCCAGCAGTGAAGGGCAGGGCCGAGAGACCCAGTACTTC
TRBV2	few	TRBJ2-4	TRBD2	CASSERGGRTKNIQYF	TGTGCCAGCAGTGAACGTGGCGGGAGAACCAAAAACATTCAGTACTTC
TRBV7-9	once	TRBJ1-2	TRBD1	CASSPHWDRGDGYTF	TGTGCCAGCAGCCCCCACTGGGACAGGGGGGATGGCTACACCTTC